One TCR beta chain is described in this entry. This entry is derived from a study of cytomegalovirus exposure and HLA in healthy donors. The PCR was carried out with 60 Vbeta primers and 13 Jbeta primers. Method: immunoSEQ multiplex PCR; TCRdb's copy keeps in-frame clones and lacks some. The sample holds some 30,000 clones; roughly two fifths are singletons and the top ten take approximately 2%. Specimen: PBMCs. This TCR derives from a woman aged 45 to 65 in good health and CMV-seronegative.

The CDR3 DNA follows: TGTGCCAGCAGCCGGGACGGGACTATCGGGGAGCTGTTTTTT. This encodes CASSRDGTIGELFF. This sequence joins TRBV28 and TRBJ2-2, with 7 bases that match TRBD2. The trim removed 6 bases at V and 7 bases at J, leaving 8 bases unmatched. CDR1 MDHEN and CDR2 SYDVKM come from the germline V gene. The CDR3 spans 14 residues.